This entry describes one T cell receptor (beta chain). This specimen belongs to a study of monozygotic twins with inflammatory bowel disease. Eight separate reactions per sample served to make cDNA. The UMIs carried a 6-nucleotide sample barcode, and they were added by template switching. The cDNA of both the TCRalpha and TCRbeta chains was subjected to two nested PCRs of 16 and 9 cycles. TCRdb processed the 5' RACE reads again and assigns one entry to each CDR3 protein, with no DNA. The record lists approximately 400,000 distinct CDR3 sequences, of which the ten most abundant hold 2.4%. CDR3 length: 16 amino acids. CDR1 is LNHDA and CDR2 is SQIVND in the germline V gene (reference sequence).

Sequenced material: blood. The TCR sequence derives from a human donor with ulcerative colitis or Crohn's disease, or a healthy co-twin of an affected twin (not recorded which). V and J are TRBV19 and TRBJ1-4; lacking DNA, the TRBD1 call made by TCRdb goes unchecked. CDR3 in amino acids: CASRQTGWSTNEKLFF.